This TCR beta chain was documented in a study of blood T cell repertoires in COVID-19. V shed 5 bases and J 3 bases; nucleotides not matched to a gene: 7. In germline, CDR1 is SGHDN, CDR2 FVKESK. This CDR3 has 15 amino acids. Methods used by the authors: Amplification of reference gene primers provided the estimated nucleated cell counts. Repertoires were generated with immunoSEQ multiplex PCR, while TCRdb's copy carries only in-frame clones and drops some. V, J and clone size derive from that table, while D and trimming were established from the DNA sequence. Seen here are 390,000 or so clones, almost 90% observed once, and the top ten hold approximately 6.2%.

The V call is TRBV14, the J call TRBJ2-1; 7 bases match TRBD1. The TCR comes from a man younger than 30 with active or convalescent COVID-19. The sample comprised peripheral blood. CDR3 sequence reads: CASSGTRGYYNEQFF. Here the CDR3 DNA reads TGTGCCAGCAGCGGAACCAGGGGGTACTACAATGAGCAGTTCTTC.